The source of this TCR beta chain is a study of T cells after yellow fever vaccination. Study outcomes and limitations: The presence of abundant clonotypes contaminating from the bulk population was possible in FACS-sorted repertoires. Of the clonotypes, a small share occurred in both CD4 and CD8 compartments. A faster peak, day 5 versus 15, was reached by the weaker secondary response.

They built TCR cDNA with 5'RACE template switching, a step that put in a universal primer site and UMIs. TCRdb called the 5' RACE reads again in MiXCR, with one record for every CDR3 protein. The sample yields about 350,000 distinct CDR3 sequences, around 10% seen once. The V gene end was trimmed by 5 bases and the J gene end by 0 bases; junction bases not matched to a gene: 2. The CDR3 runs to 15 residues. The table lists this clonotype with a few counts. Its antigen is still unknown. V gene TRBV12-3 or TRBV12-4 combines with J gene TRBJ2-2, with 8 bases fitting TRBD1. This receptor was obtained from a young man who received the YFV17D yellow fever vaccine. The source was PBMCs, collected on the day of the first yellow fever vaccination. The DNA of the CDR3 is TGTGCCAGCAGTATGGGACAGGCGAACACCGGGGAGCTGTTTTTT. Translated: CASSMGQANTGELFF.